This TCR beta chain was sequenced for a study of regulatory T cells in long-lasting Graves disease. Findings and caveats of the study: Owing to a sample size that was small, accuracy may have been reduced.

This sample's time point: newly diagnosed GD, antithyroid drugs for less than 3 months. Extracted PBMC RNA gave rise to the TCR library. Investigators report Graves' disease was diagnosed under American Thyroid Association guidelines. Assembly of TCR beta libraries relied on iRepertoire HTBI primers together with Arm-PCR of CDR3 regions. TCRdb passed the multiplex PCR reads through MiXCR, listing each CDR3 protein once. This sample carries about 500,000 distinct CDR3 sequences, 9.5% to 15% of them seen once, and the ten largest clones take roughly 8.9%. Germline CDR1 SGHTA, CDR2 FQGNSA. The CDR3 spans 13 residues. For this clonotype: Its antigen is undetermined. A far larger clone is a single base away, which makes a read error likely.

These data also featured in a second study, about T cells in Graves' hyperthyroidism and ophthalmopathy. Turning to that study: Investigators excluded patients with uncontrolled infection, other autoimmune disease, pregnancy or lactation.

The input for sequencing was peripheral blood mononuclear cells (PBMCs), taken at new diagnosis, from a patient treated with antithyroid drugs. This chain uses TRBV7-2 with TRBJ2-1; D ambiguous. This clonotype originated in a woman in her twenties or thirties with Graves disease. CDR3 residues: CASSGIRYSEQFF. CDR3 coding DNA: TGTGCCAGCAGCGGGATAAGATACAGTGAGCAGTTCTTC.